This T cell receptor (beta chain) was recovered during a study of blood T cells in healthy people across ages. Study conclusions and caveats: It was held that diversity estimates obtained from one million T cells represented underestimates.

Germline V gene sequence: CDR1 LGHDT, CDR2 YNNKEL (reference sequence). Unmatched junction bases numbered 9, after V lost 4 bases and J lost 3 bases. The CDR3 has 16 residues. This clonotype was picked up a small number of times. No antigen is known for it. At least 6 million PBMCs were isolated per sample. Primed by a sample-barcoded 5' primer and a J-beta primer mix, a second PCR proceeded for about 6 to 11 cycles. Every cDNA molecule bore a tag from a template-switch adaptor containing 12 random nucleotides. TCRdb redid the calling of the 5' RACE reads with MiXCR, one entry per CDR3 protein. The sample yields 700,000 or so distinct CDR3 sequences, around two fifths seen once.

Sample: blood. The chain links TRBV3-1 to TRBJ2-3; 8 bases fit TRBD2. The origin of this receptor is a man of 80 years or more in good health. The CDR3: CASSRPRGGATDTQYF. The CDR3 bases are TGTGCCAGCAGCCGCCCCCGGGGGGGGGCAACAGATACGCAGTATTTT.